The 26 T cell receptor beta chains below all came from one sample that was sequenced in a study of Graves' ophthalmopathy and Graves' hyperthyroidism. RNA transcripts served as template for amplifying TCR beta CDR3 sequences. The workflow started with a first-round RT-PCR run with HTBI primers and then moved on to a second-round multiplex PCR. From the multiplex PCR reads, TCRdb called clonotypes with MiXCR, one entry per CDR3 protein. The sample yields 600,000 to 650,000 distinct CDR3 sequences, 22% seen once. Sequencing input: peripheral blood. Source of these receptors: a woman aged 18-29 years with stable Graves' hyperthyroidism. Some clones in this sample may be carry-over from other donors' samples.

This clonotype was seen at least ten times. A much larger clone sits a single nucleotide away, making a read error possible. The V gene is TRBV12-3 or TRBV12-4, the J gene TRBJ2-7, with 10 bases matching TRBD2. The CDR3 consists of 15 residues. CDR3 coding DNA: TGTGCCGGCAGTTTAGCGGGACTAGCGCCATACGAGCAGTACTTC. Encoded protein: CAGSLAGLAPYEQYF.

This chain connects TRBV6-1 to TRBJ1-5; D unclear. Germline-derived CDR1 and CDR2 are MNHNS and SASEGT. The CDR3 spans 13 residues. V was cut by 7 bases and J by 7 bases, with 14 bases left in between. The CDR3 spells CASTPRSVQPQHF. CDR3 coding DNA: TGTGCCAGCACCCCTCGGTCAGTGCAGCCCCAGCATTTT.

In this sample, this clonotype turned up many times. The chain has TRBV9 and TRBJ2-7, with 7 bases lining up with TRBD1. CDR1 and CDR2 from the germline V gene are SGDLS and YYNGEE. The trim removed 3 bases at V and 3 bases at J, leaving 6 bases unmatched. The CDR3 is 14 residues long. The CDR3 spells CASSAVGTDYEQYF. Here the CDR3 DNA reads TGTGCCAGCAGCGCCGTCGGGACAGACTACGAGCAGTACTTC.

A remark on this clonotype: An end of the junction differs from the germline gene, which may be a read error. The V gene is TRBV11-1, the J gene TRBJ1-6; D remains unclear. Per germline, CDR1 SGHAT and CDR2 FQDESV (reference sequence). This CDR3 is built from 13 residues. This CDR3 is CVSSRDYNSPLHF. The CDR3 DNA is TGTGTCAGCAGCCGGGACTATAATTCACCCCTCCACTTT. Full variable domain (outside the CDR3, taken from reference TRBV11-1 and TRBJ1-6): EAEVAQSPRYKITEKSQAVAFWCDPISGHATLYWYRQILGQGPELLVQFQDESVVDDSQLPKDRFSAERLKGVDSTLKIQPAELGDSAMYLCVSSRDYNSPLHFGNGTRLTVT.

This chain joins TRBV9 and TRBJ2-5; D remains ambiguous. V lost 0 bases and J 0 bases, leaving 9 bases between the germline ends. Per the germline V gene, CDR1 is SGDLS and CDR2 is YYNGEE. The CDR3 runs 15 residues. CDR3 in DNA: TGTGCCAGCAGCGTAGGCCCTGCCGACCAAGAGACCCAGTACTTC. Its translation is CASSVGPADQETQYF.

This clonotype has at least ten counts. The chain combines TRBV20-1 with TRBJ1-2; the D gene is possibly TRBD1 (5 bases). Germline CDR1 DFQATT, CDR2 SNEGSKA (reference sequence). Trimming took 6 bases from V and 1 from J, leaving 15 bases between them. The CDR3 contains 14 residues. CDR3 sequence: CSAPDGANNYGYTF. In nucleotides, the CDR3 is TGCAGTGCCCCGGACGGGGCTAATAACTATGGCTACACCTTC.

This clonotype was counted many times. The CDR3 is CASSPRRGAHETQYF. As DNA, the CDR3 is TGTGCCAGCTCACCCCGGAGAGGGGCACACGAGACCCAGTACTTC. The chain recombines TRBV18 with TRBJ2-5; TRBD1 or TRBD2 may be the D gene (5 bases each). V was trimmed by 3 bases and J by 5 bases, leaving 16 bases between them. The CDR3 contains 15 residues. Germline assignment: CDR1 KGHSH and CDR2 LQKENI. Filled out from reference TRBV18 and TRBJ2-5, the complete variable domain reads NAGVMQNPRHLVRRRGQEARLRCSPMKGHSHVYWYRQLPEEGLKFMVYLQKENIIDESGMPKERFSAEFPKEGPSILRIQQVVRGDSAAYFCASSPRRGAHETQYFGPGTRLLVL.

This clonotype was picked up many times. J is TRBJ1-1 and V is TRBV6-2 or TRBV6-3, with no clear D. Germline V gene lookup returns CDR1 MNHEY and CDR2 SVGEGT. This CDR3 contains 11 residues. The ends were cut back, 5 bases at V and 7 bases at J, with 8 bases in the middle. CDR3 sequence: CASSESNEAFF. The CDR3 region has the DNA TGTGCCAGCAGTGAATCAAATGAAGCTTTCTTT.

This chain links TRBV12-3 or TRBV12-4 with TRBJ1-1; D not certain. This CDR3 region has 14 residues. V shed 2 bases and J shed 4 bases, with 11 bases lying between them. CDR3 amino acids: CASSLRVGGTEAFF. The CDR3 DNA is TGTGCCAGCAGTTTAAGGGTAGGAGGCACTGAAGCTTTCTTT.

This clonotype was seen many times. This chain connects TRBV11-2 to TRBJ1-3, with TRBD1 as a possible D gene (6 bases). The CDR3 spans 16 residues. Trimming left V 3 bases short and J 0 bases short, with 12 bases between. The V gene's germline CDR1 is SGHAT and CDR2 FQNNGV. The CDR3 bases are TGTGCCAGCAGCTTTGGACAGCTCAGCTCTGGAAACACCATATATTTT. It codes for CASSFGQLSSGNTIYF.

This clonotype was detected many times. The chain employs TRBV7-2 and TRBJ1-6; no clear D. Germline-derived CDR1 and CDR2 are SGHTA and FQGNSA. CDR3 length: 13 residues. Trimming stripped 2 bases from V and 15 bases from J, with 14 bases between. The CDR3 spells CASSLMVGVILHF. The CDR3 DNA is TGTGCCAGCAGCTTAATGGTCGGGGTAATCCTCCACTTT.

Regarding this clonotype: A much larger clone lies one base from this, so it may be a read error. The missing conserved phenylalanine or tryptophan at the end of this CDR3 makes a read error likely. This chain joins TRBV15 and TRBJ2-6, with 7 bases that match TRBD2. The germline CDR1 and CDR2 sequences are LNHNV and YYDKDF (reference sequence). The ends lost 6 bases at V and 2 bases at J; junction bases unmatched: 10. The CDR3 runs 17 residues. The CDR3 is CATRPTLRGTGANVLTV. As DNA, the CDR3 is TGTGCCACCAGGCCGACGTTGCGGGGGACTGGGGCCAACGTCCTGACTGTC.

This clonotype was recorded many times. This chain's CDR3 is CASSYSLGEQYF. CDR3 sequence (DNA): TGTGCCAGCAGTTACTCGTTAGGCGAGCAGTACTTC. This chain links TRBV6-5 with TRBJ2-7, with D uncertain. The germline V and J ends were trimmed by 0 bases and 6 bases, with 6 bases remaining between them. This CDR3 spans 12 amino acids. Germline CDR1 and CDR2: MNHEY and SVGAGI.

This clonotype was detected ten times or more. The genes are TRBV27 and TRBJ2-7, with 8 bases fitting TRBD2. Germline CDR1 reads MNHEY; CDR2 reads SMNVEV (reference sequence). The CDR3 sequence is 15 residues long. J lost 3 bases, V lost 7 bases, and 11 bases had no gene match. The CDR3 DNA follows: TGTGCCAGCACTCGGGCGGGCGGGGGGAACTACGAGCAGTACTTC. Its translation is CASTRAGGGNYEQYF.

This chain links TRBV11-2 with TRBJ1-1; TRBD1 might be the D (6 bases). Germline CDR1 SGHAT, CDR2 FQNNGV. The CDR3 consists of 15 residues. V gave up 4 bases and J gave up 1 base, with 13 bases separating them. The CDR3 spells CASSYTDRPNTEAFF. The DNA for the CDR3 is TGTGCCAGCAGCTACACCGACAGGCCGAACACTGAAGCTTTCTTT.

The CDR3 spells CASSYFDRDQPQHF. The CDR3 DNA reads TGTGCCAGCAGTTACTTTGACAGGGATCAGCCCCAGCATTTT. V is TRBV28 and J is TRBJ1-5; TRBD1 agrees at 7 bases. After removal of 4 bases from V and 5 bases from J, the junction contained 5 bases not matched to a gene. Germline lookup yields CDR1 MDHEN and CDR2 SYDVKM. The CDR3 is 14 residues long.

This clonotype has a handful of counts. The J gene is TRBJ2-2, the V gene TRBV4-1; the match to TRBD2 covers 7 bases. The junction had 8 bases not matched to a gene; V was cut back by 1 base and J by 0 bases. The germline CDR1 and CDR2 sequences are MGHRA and YSYEKL. The CDR3 extends over 18 amino acids. CDR3 in amino acids: CASSQVFGRNANTGELFF. CDR3 nucleotide sequence: TGCGCCAGCAGCCAAGTCTTCGGGAGGAACGCGAACACCGGGGAGCTGTTTTTT.

This clonotype was seen at least ten times. The chain has TRBV30 and TRBJ2-2; no definite D call. CDR3 length equals 14 residues. Germline V gene lookup returns CDR1 GTSNPN and CDR2 SVGIG (reference sequence). The ends were cut back, 4 bases at V and 2 bases at J, with 11 bases in the middle. In DNA form, the CDR3 reads TGTGCCTGGATCGAGACACTTAACACCGGGGAGCTGTTTTTT. Translating gives CAWIETLNTGELFF. The variable domain in full, with the rest retrieved from reference TRBV30 and TRBJ2-2, is SQTIHQWPATLVQPVGSPLSLECTVEGTSNPNLYWYRQAAGRGLQLLFYSVGIGQISSEVPQNLSASRPQDRQFILSSKKLLLSDSGFYLCAWIETLNTGELFFGEGSRLTVL.

This clonotype was found many times. The genes are TRBV7-2 and TRBJ1-5; maybe TRBD1 (6 bases). The CDR3 sequence is 15 residues long. The germline gives CDR1 SGHTA, CDR2 FQGNSA. V dropped 0 bases and J dropped 7 bases, with 13 bases sitting between them. DNA of the CDR3: TGTGCCAGCAGCTTAGCGTCAGGGGAGTGGCAGCCCCAGCATTTT. This codes for CASSLASGEWQPQHF.

This clonotype was observed a handful of times. The V gene is TRBV20-1, the J gene TRBJ2-5, with 8 nucleotides matching TRBD2. Unmatched junction bases numbered 6, after V lost 1 base and J lost 2 bases. The CDR3 is 15 amino acids. The germline gives CDR1 DFQATT, CDR2 SNEGSKA (reference sequence). The CDR3 coding sequence is TGCAGTGCTAGAGCGGTAGCGGGACCTCAAGAGACCCAGTACTTC. Its translation: CSARAVAGPQETQYF.

The sample holds many counts of this clonotype. V usage is TRBV7-3 and J usage is TRBJ1-2; 9 bases are shared with TRBD1. V gave up 10 bases and J gave up 0 bases; unmatched junction bases: 12. Per the germline V gene, CDR1 is SGHTA and CDR2 is FQGTGA. The CDR3 length is 16 residues. The CDR3 sequence is CATHPTGGDSNYGYTF. As DNA, the CDR3 is TGTGCCACCCACCCGACAGGGGGTGATTCTAACTATGGCTACACCTTC.

This clonotype was detected many times. The CDR3 sequence: CASSLSFNSGNTIYF. The DNA for the CDR3 is TGTGCCAGCAGCTTAAGCTTCAACTCTGGAAACACCATATATTTT. J is TRBJ1-3 and V is TRBV5-6; D is undetermined. The V end lost 2 bases, the J end lost 0 bases, and 9 bases lay between the germline ends. Germline CDR1 SGHDT, CDR2 YYEEEE. This CDR3 is 15 amino acids long.

Turning to this clonotype: This may stem from a read error, because a much larger clone lies one nucleotide away. The chain combines TRBV7-2 with TRBJ2-5; no clear D. This CDR3 has 15 residues. Per germline, CDR1 SGHTA and CDR2 FQGNSA. V shed 0 bases and J shed 5 bases, with 13 bases lying between them. Here the CDR3 DNA reads TGTGCCAGCAGCTTAGCTTCTGCGACATCGGAGACCCAGTACTTC. Protein sequence: CASSLASATSETQYF.

This clonotype was detected many times. The rearrangement links TRBV20-1 to TRBJ2-5; 8 positions match TRBD2. V gave up 6 bases and J gave up 4 bases; unmatched junction bases: 10. This CDR3 is built from 14 residues. Germline V CDR1 and CDR2: DFQATT, SNEGSKA (reference sequence). Here the CDR3 reads CSAKLQTSAETQYF. DNA for the CDR3: TGCAGTGCAAAGCTACAGACTAGCGCAGAGACCCAGTACTTC.

The chain has TRBV2 and TRBJ2-7; no reliable D call. Germline assignment: CDR1 SNHLY and CDR2 FYNNEI. This CDR3 region has 14 residues. V dropped 7 bases and J dropped 3 bases, with 16 bases sitting between them. DNA for the CDR3: TGTGCCAGCAACTCGGCTACGTCCGGCTACGAGCAGTACTTC. Amino acid sequence: CASNSATSGYEQYF. The full variable domain, rest sourced from reference TRBV2 and TRBJ2-7, is EPEVTQTPSHQVTQMGQEVILRCVPISNHLYFYWYRQILGQKVEFLVSFYNNEISEKSEIFDDQFSVERPDGSNFTLKIRSTKLEDSAMYFCASNSATSGYEQYFGPGTRLTVT.

The V gene is TRBV12-3 or TRBV12-4, the J gene TRBJ1-1, with 10 bases that match TRBD1. The CDR3 length is 15 residues. The trim removed 6 bases at V and 1 base at J, leaving 5 bases unmatched. The CDR3 protein is CASRPGQGTNTEAFF. The CDR3 DNA reads TGTGCCAGCAGGCCGGGACAGGGGACGAACACTGAAGCTTTCTTT.